The 5 T cell receptor beta chains presented below share a single source sample, sequenced in a study of cytomegalovirus exposure and HLA in healthy donors. 13 Jbeta primers and 60 Vbeta primers were used for the PCR. Libraries were prepared by immunoSEQ multiplex PCR; TCRdb keeps only in-frame clonotypes and omits some of them. The table shows fewer than 350,000 clones, with 80% to 90% occurring only once. Input material: PBMCs. The receptor set was obtained from a woman aged 18 to 35 in good health and CMV-seronegative.

The gene calls are TRBV19 and TRBJ1-5, with 9 bases fitting TRBD1. This CDR3 contains 14 residues. Losses at the gene ends were 7 bases for V and 4 bases for J; bases not matched to a gene: 5. Germline values: CDR1 LNHDA, CDR2 SQIVND (reference sequence). As DNA, the CDR3 is TGTGCCAGTACCCCGGGACAGGGAAATCAGCCCCAGCATTTT. Its translation is CASTPGQGNQPQHF. Supplemented by reference TRBV19 and TRBJ1-5, the full variable domain reads DGGITQSPKYLFRKEGQNVTLSCEQNLNHDAMYWYRQDPGQGLRLIYYSQIVNDFQKGDIAEGYSVSREKKESFPLTVTSAQKNPTAFYLCASTPGQGNQPQHFGDGTRLSIL.

The chain's CDR3 is CASSVGDSANEKLFF. The DNA of the CDR3 is TGTGCCAGCAGCGTAGGGGACAGCGCGAATGAAAAACTGTTTTTT. The chain is built from TRBV9 and TRBJ1-4; 7 nucleotides line up with TRBD1. Trimming cost V 0 bases and J 5 bases; bases outside gene matches: 4. The CDR3 sequence is 15 residues long. Germline assignment: CDR1 SGDLS and CDR2 YYNGEE.

A remark on this clone: One end of the junction does not line up with germline, which may come from a read error. The rearrangement joins TRBV7-9 to TRBJ1-5, with 10 bases lining up with TRBD1. The length of the CDR3 is 15 residues. Germline-derived CDR1 and CDR2 are SEHNR and FQNEAQ (reference sequence). Here the CDR3 reads CSSSLGDRGGEPQHF. The CDR3, as DNA: TGTTCCAGCAGCTTAGGGGACAGGGGAGGTGAGCCCCAGCATTTT. Drawing the rest from reference TRBV7-9 and TRBJ1-5, the complete variable domain is DTGVSQNPRHKITKRGQNVTFRCDPISEHNRLYWYRQTLGQGPEFLTYFQNEAQLEKSRLLSDRFSAERPKGSFSTLEIQRTEQGDSAMYLCSSSLGDRGGEPQHFGDGTRLSIL.

V and J are TRBV4-1 and TRBJ1-2; TRBD1 matches at 8 bases. CDR1 and CDR2 from the germline V gene are MGHRA and YSYEKL. The CDR3 length is 15 residues. V dropped 0 bases and J dropped 4; count of bases not matched to a gene: 4. CDR3 sequence reads: CASSQEATGGYGYTF. CDR3 bases: TGCGCCAGCAGCCAAGAAGCAACAGGGGGCTATGGCTACACCTTC.

V and J are TRBV15 and TRBJ1-5; D is perhaps TRBD1 (6 bases). CDR3 length equals 15 residues. In germline, CDR1 is LNHNV, CDR2 YYDKDF (reference sequence). V was trimmed by 1 base and J by 1 base, leaving 8 bases between them. CDR3 in amino acids: CATSRGGQSNQPQHF. The CDR3 nucleotides read TGTGCCACCAGCAGAGGGGGACAAAGCAATCAGCCCCAGCATTTT. The full variable domain, with the rest looked up from reference TRBV15 and TRBJ1-5, is DAMVIQNPRYQVTQFGKPVTLSCSQTLNHNVMYWYQQKSSQAPKLLFHYYDKDFNNEADTPDNFQSRRPNTSFCFLDIRSPGLGDTAMYLCATSRGGQSNQPQHFGDGTRLSIL.